This passage covers 5 T cell receptor beta chains from one sample sequenced in a study of CD4 T cells in relation to SARS-CoV-2 and coronaviruses. Unexposed donor CD4+ T cells date from 2011-2018, before the COVID-19 pandemic. After less than 11 days of culture, CD4+ T cells were isolated. The data were produced by immunoSEQ multiplex PCR, yet TCRdb's version contains in-frame clones alone and is incomplete. In the table there are under 30,000 clones, around three quarters of which are singletons. What these receptors recognize is not known. Sequenced input: CD4+ T cells from PBMCs, cultured in vitro. The origin of the receptors is a human donor in good health.

V usage is TRBV4-2 and J usage is TRBJ2-2; D remains ambiguous. This CDR3 has 12 amino acids. Trimming took off 1 base at V and 7 bases at J, with 4 bases between the two ends. Per the germline V gene, CDR1 is LGHNA and CDR2 is YNFKEQ. The CDR3 loop is CASSQGRGELFF. In DNA, the CDR3 is TGTGCCAGCAGCCAAGGACGCGGGGAGCTGTTTTTT.

V and J are TRBV11-2 and TRBJ2-7; TRBD1 is a possible D gene (5 bases). This CDR3 is built from 16 residues. Trimming removed 3 bases from V and 4 bases from J, with 19 bases in between. Germline assignment: CDR1 SGHAT and CDR2 FQNNGV. CDR3 nucleotide sequence: TGTGCCAGCAGCTTTCTTCAGGGCCGGTCAAGGTACGAGCAGTACTTC. Amino acids: CASSFLQGRSRYEQYF.

V usage is TRBV28 and J usage is TRBJ2-3; perhaps TRBD2 as D (6 bases). Trimming took off 5 bases at V and 5 bases at J, with 11 bases between the two ends. Germline loops: CDR1 MDHEN, CDR2 SYDVKM. The CDR3 runs to 13 residues. The CDR3 DNA reads as TGTGCCAGCAGTCCGCCGGGGGTAGATACGCAGTATTTT. It translates to CASSPPGVDTQYF.

The gene calls are TRBV14 and TRBJ1-2; D gene unclear. Trimming cost V 1 base and J 4 bases, with 10 bases left between them. The germline CDR1 and CDR2 sequences are SGHDN and FVKESK. The CDR3 extends over 14 amino acids. The CDR3 region is CASSQATDFYGYTF. CDR3 in DNA: TGTGCCAGCAGCCAAGCCACGGACTTCTATGGCTACACCTTC. The variable domain in full, completed from reference TRBV14 and TRBJ1-2, reads EAGVTQFPSHSVIEKGQTVTLRCDPISGHDNLYWYRRVMGKEIKFLLHFVKESKQDESGMPNNRFLAERTGGTYSTLKVQPAELEDSGVYFCASSQATDFYGYTFGSGTRLTVV.

The V gene is TRBV27, the J gene TRBJ1-2; tentative D call: TRBD1 (5 bases). The CDR3 contains 14 residues. CDR1 is MNHEY and CDR2 is SMNVEV in the germline V gene (reference sequence). Trimming left V 6 bases short and J 6 bases short, with 17 bases between. The CDR3 is CASRRSMGEDGYTF. The CDR3 DNA is TGTGCCAGCAGACGCTCGATGGGGGAGGATGGCTACACCTTC.